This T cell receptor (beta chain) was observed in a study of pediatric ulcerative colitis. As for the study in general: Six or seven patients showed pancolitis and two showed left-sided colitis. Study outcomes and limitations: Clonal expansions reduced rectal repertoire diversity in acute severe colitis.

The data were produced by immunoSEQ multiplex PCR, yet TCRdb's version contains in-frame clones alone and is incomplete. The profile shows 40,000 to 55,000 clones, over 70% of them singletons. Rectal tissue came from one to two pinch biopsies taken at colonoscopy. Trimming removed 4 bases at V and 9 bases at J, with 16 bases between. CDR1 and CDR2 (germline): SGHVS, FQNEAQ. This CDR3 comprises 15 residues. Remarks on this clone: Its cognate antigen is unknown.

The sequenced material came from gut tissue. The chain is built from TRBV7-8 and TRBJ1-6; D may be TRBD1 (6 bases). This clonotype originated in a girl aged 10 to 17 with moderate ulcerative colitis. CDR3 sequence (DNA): TGTGCCAGCAGCTCCGACAGGTCGCGATTTTCACCCCTCCACTTT. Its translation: CASSSDRSRFSPLHF.